This T cell receptor (beta chain) was documented in a study of T-cell reconstitution after alpha-beta-depleted transplantation in children. Study-level points and caveats: Some patients' high day-60 TCRbeta diversity was attributed to recipient cells surviving conditioning. The study reportedly traced alpha-beta T cells about two months after transplant to several hundred expanded graft clones. At one year after transplant, newly produced T cells mostly accounted for T-cell counts and diversity.

This clonotype was observed a single time. Its cognate antigen is unknown. Compared with germline, one end of the junction differs, possibly owing to a read error. Unique molecular identifiers were used in preparing the TCRbeta library. One entry per CDR3 protein results from TCRdb running MiXCR on the PCR reads. The sample contains under 60,000 distinct CDR3 sequences, about 5% of which appear only once. The CDR3 is made up of 15 amino acids. CDR1 is MDHEN, CDR2 SYDVKM, per germline. Material: PBMCs, mostly from graft donor cells, obtained 60 days after TCRalphabeta/CD19-depleted stem cell transplant. This sequence was found in a female patient aged 2-15 years who had a stem cell transplant for aplastic anemia, so the T cells may come from the graft donor. The chain combines TRBV28 with TRBJ2-1; maybe TRBD2 (6 bases). CDR3 region: CASSPGGSSYNDQFF. The CDR3 DNA is TGTGCCAGCAGCCCTGGGGGGTCCTCCTACAATGACCAGTTCTTC.